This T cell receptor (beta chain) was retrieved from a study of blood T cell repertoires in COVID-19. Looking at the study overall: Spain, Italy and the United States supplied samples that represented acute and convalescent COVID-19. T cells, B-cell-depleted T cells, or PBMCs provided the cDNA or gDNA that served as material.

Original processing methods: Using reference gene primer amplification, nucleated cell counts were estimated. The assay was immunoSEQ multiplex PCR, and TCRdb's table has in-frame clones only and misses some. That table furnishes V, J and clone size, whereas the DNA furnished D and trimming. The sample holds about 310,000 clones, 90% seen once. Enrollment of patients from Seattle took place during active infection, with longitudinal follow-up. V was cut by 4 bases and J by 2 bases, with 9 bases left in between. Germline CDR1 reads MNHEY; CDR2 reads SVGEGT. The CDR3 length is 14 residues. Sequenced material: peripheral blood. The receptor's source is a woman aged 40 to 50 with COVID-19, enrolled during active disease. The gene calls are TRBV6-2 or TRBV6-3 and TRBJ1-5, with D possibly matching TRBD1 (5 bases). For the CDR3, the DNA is TGTGCCAGCAGTTTTCAACAGGGCAATCAGCCCCAGCATTTT. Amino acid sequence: CASSFQQGNQPQHF.